The clone carrying this T cell receptor beta chain was observed a single time. The data belong to a study of blood T cell repertoires in COVID-19. Across the study: Sites across the United States, Italy and Spain contributed samples from acute and convalescent COVID-19. PBMCs, B-cell-depleted T cells, or T cells were the source of the cDNA or gDNA that made up the material.

The table came from immunoSEQ multiplex PCR; TCRdb's copy has only in-frame clones and leaves some out. This sample carries around 290,000 clones, roughly 90% of them seen once, and the ten largest clones take roughly 4.8%. This CDR3 is built from 16 residues. Germline-derived CDR1 and CDR2 are SEHNR and FQNEAQ (reference sequence). Trimming at V came to 5 bases and at J to 4 bases, leaving 12 bases not matched to a gene. The rearrangement joins TRBV7-9 to TRBJ1-2; 8 nucleotides match TRBD1. Sequenced sample: peripheral blood. The TCR was taken from a man aged 35-49 years with acute or convalescent COVID-19. The CDR3 DNA reads as TGTGCCAGCAGCACCACAGACAGGGGCGGAATCTATGGCTACACCTTC. It encodes CASSTTDRGGIYGYTF. The full variable domain, its missing parts supplied by reference TRBV7-9 and TRBJ1-2, is DTGVSQNPRHKITKRGQNVTFRCDPISEHNRLYWYRQTLGQGPEFLTYFQNEAQLEKSRLLSDRFSAERPKGSFSTLEIQRTEQGDSAMYLCASSTTDRGGIYGYTFGSGTRLTVV.